This passage covers 25 T cell receptor beta chains from one sample sequenced in a study of OX40 agonist ivuxolimab in advanced cancers. The method was immunoSEQ multiplex PCR; TCRdb's version includes in-frame clones alone and lacks a portion of them. This table holds about 68,000 clones, more than 70% found once. The sample consisted of CD4+ or CD8+ T cells sorted from blood, taken in a trial of the OX40 agonist ivuxolimab. The source is an adult with an advanced solid tumor such as melanoma, head and neck, liver or kidney cancer.

This chain joins TRBV6-5 and TRBJ1-2, with D perhaps matching TRBD1 (5 bases). The length of the CDR3 is 15 residues. CDR1 and CDR2 from the germline V gene are MNHEY and SVGAGI. V lost 2 bases to trimming and J lost 6 bases, with 16 bases between them. The CDR3 spells CASSYGGRVGHGYTF. The CDR3, as DNA: TGTGCCAGCAGTTACGGGGGGAGGGTGGGACATGGCTACACCTTC.

This chain joins TRBV19 and TRBJ1-5, with no clear D. Per germline, CDR1 LNHDA and CDR2 SQIVND (reference sequence). V was cut by 4 bases and J by 3 bases, with 16 bases left in between. The CDR3 runs to 16 residues. DNA of the CDR3: TGTGCCAGTAGTAAATGGGGAATGAGGAACAATCAGCCCCAGCATTTT. Encoded protein: CASSKWGMRNNQPQHF.

This clone appeared once. This chain connects TRBV2 to TRBJ2-7, with 8 bases aligning to TRBD2. The V segment lost 2 bases and the J segment 7 bases; nucleotides outside the gene matches: 10. Germline V lookup: CDR1 SNHLY, CDR2 FYNNEI. The CDR3 contains 15 residues. CDR3 amino acids: CASSEYISGVREQYF. CDR3 DNA sequence: TGTGCCAGCAGTGAATATATTAGCGGGGTAAGGGAGCAGTACTTC.

The V gene is TRBV5-4, the J gene TRBJ1-2, with D tentatively TRBD1 (6 bases). The V gene's germline CDR1 is SGHNT and CDR2 YYREEE (reference sequence). The CDR3 loop spans 16 amino acids. The germline V and J ends were trimmed by 10 bases and 1 base, with 23 bases remaining between them. As DNA, the CDR3 is TGTGCCCAAGCCGGGGGCGAGGGGAAGGATAACTATGGCTACACCTTC. It translates to CAQAGGEGKDNYGYTF.

The J gene is TRBJ2-3, the V gene TRBV6-6; D unresolved. CDR3 length: 13 amino acids. The germline CDR1 and CDR2 sequences are MNHNY and SVGAGI (reference sequence). V dropped 2 bases and J dropped 2 bases, with 5 bases sitting between them. The CDR3 bases are TGTGCCAGCAGTTACCCAGTCACAGATACGCAGTATTTT. This sequence encodes CASSYPVTDTQYF.

V usage is TRBV14 and J usage is TRBJ1-2; unclear D gene. Looked up from germline, CDR1 is SGHDN and CDR2 is FVKESK. CDR3 length: 12 residues. With 4 bases removed from V and 8 bases from J, the gap between germline ends came to 11 bases. CDR3 protein: CASSPLGSGYTF. In DNA form, the CDR3 reads TGTGCCAGCAGCCCTTTAGGGTCCGGCTACACCTTC.

This chain links TRBV7-2 with TRBJ2-1; 13 positions agree with TRBD2. Germline assignment: CDR1 SGHTA and CDR2 FQGNSA. V trimming: 0 bases; J trimming: 7 bases; junction bases outside the gene matches: 12. The CDR3 is 19 residues long. DNA of the CDR3: TGTGCCAGCAGCTTAGCACTAGCGGGGGGGCCTAGAATTGGTAATGAGCAGTTCTTC. Protein: CASSLALAGGPRIGNEQFF.

The V and J genes are TRBV7-2 and TRBJ1-6, with 10 bases matching TRBD1. This CDR3 is built from 15 residues. The V gene end was trimmed by 5 bases and the J gene end by 7 bases; junction bases not matched to a gene: 5. The germline CDR1 and CDR2 sequences are SGHTA and FQGNSA. The CDR3 nucleotides read TGTGCCAGCAGCCTGTTGGGACAGGGGAATTCACCCCTCCACTTT. The encoded protein is CASSLLGQGNSPLHF.

The gene calls are TRBV2 and TRBJ1-4; TRBD1 is a possible D gene (6 bases). The CDR3 is 15 residues long. The germline CDR1 and CDR2 sequences are SNHLY and FYNNEI. Trimming shortened V by 7 bases and J by 8 bases, and 20 bases separated the two germline ends. The CDR3 region is CASTDTGIGREKLFF. The CDR3, as DNA: TGTGCCAGCACCGATACAGGGATCGGTCGGGAAAAACTGTTTTTT.

This clone was recorded only once. The chain carries TRBV7-9 and TRBJ2-7; D uncertain. Germline CDR1 and CDR2: SEHNR and FQNEAQ (reference sequence). Deletions cut 1 base from V and 3 bases from J, with 7 bases between. CDR3 length: 13 residues. In DNA, the CDR3 is TGTGCCAGCAGCTTAGTTCCAAACTACGAGCAGTACTTC. Amino acids: CASSLVPNYEQYF.

The chain links TRBV7-8 to TRBJ2-5; the D gene is possibly TRBD1 (6 bases). CDR1 and CDR2 (germline): SGHVS, FQNEAQ. V dropped 4 bases and J dropped 5 bases, with 20 bases sitting between them. This CDR3 is 16 amino acids long. The CDR3 is CASSSYRVQPWETQYF. CDR3 nucleotide sequence: TGTGCCAGCAGCTCCTACAGGGTTCAACCCTGGGAGACCCAGTACTTC.

J is TRBJ1-2 and V is TRBV29-1, with D perhaps TRBD1 (5 bases). This CDR3 contains 12 residues. Germline CDR1 and CDR2: SQVTM and ANQGSEA. Deletions cut 7 bases from V and 1 base from J, with 10 bases between. CDR3 loop: CSAGGVNYGYTF. The CDR3, as DNA: TGCAGCGCCGGGGGGGTTAACTATGGCTACACCTTC.

The rearrangement uses TRBV13 and TRBJ1-2, with 10 bases that match TRBD1. The CDR3 totals 14 residues. Losses at the gene ends were 4 bases for V and 3 bases for J; bases not matched to a gene: 2. Looked up from germline, CDR1 is PRHDT and CDR2 is FYEKMQ (reference sequence). The CDR3 protein is CASSSTGGDYGYTF. CDR3 coding DNA: TGTGCCAGCAGCTCGACAGGGGGCGACTATGGCTACACCTTC. The full variable domain, in which reference TRBV13 and TRBJ1-2 provide the parts outside the CDR3, is AAGVIQSPRHLIKEKRETATLKCYPIPRHDTVYWYQQGPGQDPQFLISFYEKMQSDKGSIPDRFSAQQFSDYHSELNMSSLELGDSALYFCASSSTGGDYGYTFGSGTRLTVV.

This clone turned up a few times. The chain is built from TRBV5-6 and TRBJ2-4; unclear D gene. Trimming shortened V by 1 base and J by 8 bases, and 7 bases separated the two germline ends. The germline CDR1 and CDR2 sequences are SGHDT and YYEEEE. The CDR3 is made up of 12 amino acids. The DNA for the CDR3 is TGTGCCAGCAGCTTGACATCATACATTCAGTACTTC. It yields the protein CASSLTSYIQYF.

The sample holds one count of this clone. The chain uses TRBV5-6 and TRBJ2-1, with D possibly being TRBD2 (5 bases). The germline V and J ends were trimmed by 1 base and 0 bases, with 11 bases remaining between them. Germline values: CDR1 SGHDT, CDR2 YYEEEE. The length of the CDR3 is 16 residues. CDR3 protein: CASSLLDFSSYNEQFF. The CDR3 DNA reads TGTGCCAGCAGCTTGCTGGACTTCAGCTCCTACAATGAGCAGTTCTTC. Together with reference TRBV5-6 and TRBJ2-1, the CDR3 gives the full variable domain: DAGVTQSPTHLIKTRGQQVTLRCSPKSGHDTVSWYQQALGQGPQFIFQYYEEEERQRGNFPDRFSGHQFPNYSSELNVNALLLGDSALYLCASSLLDFSSYNEQFFGPGTRLTVL.

The V call is TRBV28, the J call TRBJ1-4; TRBD1 might be the D (5 bases). Germline CDR1 reads MDHEN; CDR2 reads SYDVKM. The CDR3 sequence is 15 residues long. The V end lost 1 base, the J end lost 8 bases, and 14 bases lay between the germline ends. In DNA, the CDR3 is TGTGCCAGCAGTTTATTCGGGACGGGTGGAGAAAAACTGTTTTTT. This gives the protein CASSLFGTGGEKLFF.

The chain couples TRBV10-3 to TRBJ1-5; TRBD1 matches at 10 bases. CDR1 and CDR2 from the germline V gene are ENHRY and SYGVKD. V shed 11 bases, J shed 4 bases, and the junction held 5 bases outside the gene matches. This CDR3 has 13 amino acids. In DNA, the CDR3 is TGTGCCTCCGGGACAGGGGAAAATCAGCCCCAGCATTTT. Translated: CASGTGENQPQHF.

The rearrangement uses TRBV5-1 and TRBJ1-1, with 7 bases that match TRBD1. The junction had 8 bases not matched to a gene; V was cut back by 3 bases and J by 0 bases. CDR1 is SGHRS and CDR2 is YFSETQ in the germline V gene. The CDR3 is 16 amino acids. The CDR3 nucleotides read TGCGCCAGCAGCTGGGGGACAGCAAATATGAACACTGAAGCTTTCTTT. Its protein product is CASSWGTANMNTEAFF.

This clone has a handful of counts. The chain recombines TRBV4-3 with TRBJ1-2, with no clear D. The CDR3 runs to 17 residues. Germline V gene sequence: CDR1 LGHNA, CDR2 YSLEER. V was pared by 0 bases and J by 4 bases, with 18 bases between. The chain's CDR3 is CASSQDRSVVRGYGYTF. The DNA for the CDR3 is TGCGCCAGCAGCCAAGATCGGTCGGTTGTGCGGGGCTATGGCTACACCTTC.

This clone appeared a single time. The chain uses TRBV29-1 and TRBJ1-1; 9 bases are a match to TRBD1. The CDR3 totals 13 residues. Germline lookup yields CDR1 SQVTM and CDR2 ANQGSEA. V dropped 7 bases and J dropped 1; count of bases not matched to a gene: 4. CDR3 sequence reads: CSAQGQGNTEAFF. CDR3 coding DNA: TGCAGCGCCCAGGGACAGGGGAACACTGAAGCTTTCTTT.

CDR3: CASSKGGQRSYGYTF. CDR3 nucleotides: TGCGCCAGCTCGAAGGGGGGACAGAGATCCTATGGCTACACCTTC. The chain links TRBV4-3 to TRBJ1-2; 7 bases are a match to TRBD1. Trimming cost V 8 bases and J 4 bases; bases outside gene matches: 13. This CDR3 is 15 amino acids long. CDR1 is LGHNA and CDR2 is YSLEER in the germline V gene.

The table lists this clone with a few counts. The gene calls are TRBV2 and TRBJ1-1; the D gene is possibly TRBD1 (5 bases). This CDR3 comprises 13 residues. CDR1 is SNHLY, CDR2 FYNNEI, per germline. The ends were cut back, 4 bases at V and 0 bases at J, with 6 bases in the middle. This CDR3 is CASSAGLNTEAFF. Written as DNA, the CDR3 is TGTGCCAGCAGTGCGGGGCTGAACACTGAAGCTTTCTTT.

J is TRBJ1-2 and V is TRBV10-3; TRBD1 might be the D (6 bases). The CDR3 length is 14 residues. Trimming cost V 6 bases and J 2 bases, with 13 bases left between them. Germline CDR1 is ENHRY and CDR2 is SYGVKD. CDR3 in DNA: TGTGCCATCAGAAAACCACAGGGCAACTATGGCTACACCTTC. Translated, it gives CAIRKPQGNYGYTF.

Points on this clone: The sample holds other DNA sequences that translate to the same CDR3. This chain connects TRBV7-7 to TRBJ1-1; D is perhaps TRBD1 (6 bases). The CDR3 runs to 13 residues. Germline CDR1 and CDR2: SSHAT and FNYEAQ (reference sequence). Trimming left V 1 base short and J 8 bases short, with 11 bases between. The CDR3 reads CASSLDRDTEAFF. The CDR3 bases are TGTGCCAGCAGCTTAGACAGGGATACCGAAGCTTTCTTT.

The rearrangement uses TRBV7-3 and TRBJ1-2; D is uncertain. This CDR3 has 13 residues. Trimming removed 2 bases from V and 4 bases from J, with 8 bases in between. Germline values: CDR1 SGHTA, CDR2 FQGTGA. The CDR3 bases are TGTGCCAGCAGCTTAGACGGAGTCTATGGCTACACCTTC. Amino acid sequence: CASSLDGVYGYTF.